These T cell receptor beta chains were read from a single sample in a study of T-cell memory formation after mild COVID-19. TCRdb reprocessed the 5' RACE reads via MiXCR and lists one record per CDR3 protein. Seen here are about 540,000 distinct CDR3 sequences, around 21% observed once, and the top ten hold around an eighth. Sequenced material: PBMCs or a T cell subset sorted from them (not recorded which). These receptors originate from an adult woman who had mild COVID-19 (a few samples of this study predate the infection). Cell type and time point are not known. Each CDR3 is given with its conserved first and last residue. A D gene is named only where the DNA matches it firmly. The size entry is marked missing in some rows and otherwise reads once, few, many or a size class.

d_call j_call clone_size v_call cdr3_aa cdr3_nt
. TRBJ2-1 . TRBV6-6 CASVGGMPEAGEQFF TGTGCCAGTGTGGGAGGAATGCCGGAGGCGGGTGAGCAGTTCTTC
. TRBJ1-2 few TRBV5-1 CASSLNNYGYTF TGCGCCAGCAGCTTGAACAACTATGGCTACACCTTC
TRBD1 TRBJ1-2 many TRBV5-1 CASSLSGTDYGYTF TGCGCCAGCAGCTTGTCGGGGACAGACTATGGCTACACCTTC
. TRBJ2-6 . TRBV7-9 CASSRELIGANVLTF TGTGCCAGCAGCCGTGAACTCATTGGGGCCAACGTCCTGACTTTC
. TRBJ1-1 . TRBV3-1 CASSQDPGINTEAFF TGTGCCAGCAGCCAAGACCCCGGGATCAACACTGAAGCTTTCTTT
TRBD1 TRBJ1-2 . TRBV19 CASTAGTGSGYTF TGTGCCAGTACCGCGGGGACAGGGAGTGGCTACACCTTC
. TRBJ2-7 . TRBV4-2 CASSQAGRGGYEQYF TGTGCCAGCAGCCAAGCTGGCAGGGGCGGCTACGAGCAGTACTTC
. TRBJ1-5 . TRBV18 CASSPPAGNSNQPQHF TGTGCCAGCTCACCACCGGCAGGGAATAGCAATCAGCCCCAGCATTTT
. TRBJ1-4 . TRBV21-1 CASSNGTGVTEKLFF TGTGCCAGCAGCAACGGGACAGGGGTGACTGAAAAACTGTTTTTT
. TRBJ2-2 few TRBV10-3 CAISERAGLNTGELFF TGTGCCATCAGTGAGAGGGCAGGATTGAACACCGGGGAGCTGTTTTTT
. TRBJ2-3 few TRBV24-1 CATSDRSTDTQYF TGTGCCACCAGTGATCGGAGCACAGATACGCAGTATTTT
. TRBJ2-3 . TRBV6-2/TRBV6-3 CASSSLTRGNRDTQYF TGTGCCAGCAGTTCGTTGACTAGAGGGAATAGAGATACGCAGTATTTT
TRBD2 TRBJ2-5 . TRBV19 CASSTGREAGVRETQYF TGTGCCAGCAGTACTGGTCGGGAAGCGGGAGTCAGAGAGACCCAGTACTTC
TRBD2 TRBJ2-1 few TRBV12-5 CASGLVASGSQQFF TGTGCTAGTGGTTTGGTAGCTAGCGGGAGCCAGCAGTTCTTC
. TRBJ1-2 few TRBV24-1 CATSDSQGSYEGYTF TGTGCCACCAGTGATTCCCAGGGCTCCTATGAGGGCTACACCTTC
TRBD2 TRBJ2-7 . TRBV9 CASSKSSGGGGYEQYF TGTGCCAGCAGCAAGAGTAGCGGGGGAGGAGGGTACGAGCAGTACTTC
TRBD1 TRBJ1-5 few TRBV6-6 CASSYTGQGGSGQPQHF TGTGCCAGCAGTTATACTGGACAGGGGGGGAGCGGTCAGCCCCAGCATTTT
. TRBJ2-1 few TRBV7-9 CASSLVPERSYNEQFF TGTGCCAGCAGCTTAGTCCCAGAGCGGTCCTACAATGAGCAGTTCTTC
TRBD1 TRBJ1-2 few TRBV5-4 CASSSTTGTLTGYTF TGTGCCAGCAGCTCGACGACAGGGACTCTCACTGGCTACACCTTC
TRBD1 TRBJ1-2 . TRBV4-1 CASSRTGGGNYGYTF TGCGCCAGCAGCCGAACAGGGGGCGGAAACTATGGCTACACCTTC
TRBD1 TRBJ2-7 . TRBV20-1 CSARGGQGSSYEQYF TGCAGTGCTAGAGGGGGACAGGGAAGCTCCTACGAGCAGTACTTC
. TRBJ1-4 few TRBV20-1 CSARDQQSNEKLFF TGCAGTGCTAGAGATCAACAGTCAAATGAAAAACTGTTTTTT
TRBD1 TRBJ1-1 few TRBV16 CASSHGTGGTEAFF TGTGCCAGCAGCCATGGGACAGGGGGCACTGAAGCTTTCTTT
TRBD2 TRBJ2-3 few TRBV12-3/TRBV12-4 CASSPGLAVTTDTQYF TGTGCCAGCAGTCCGGGACTAGCGGTAACCACAGATACGCAGTATTTT
. TRBJ1-4 few TRBV7-8 CAGSSERVRNEKLFF TGTGCCGGCAGCTCCGAGAGGGTTCGTAATGAAAAACTGTTTTTT
. TRBJ2-2 few TRBV7-2 CASSPGTFFTGELFF TGTGCCAGCAGCCCAGGGACATTCTTCACCGGGGAGCTGTTTTTT
. TRBJ1-1 few TRBV7-8 CASSLATGVMNTEAFF TGTGCCAGCAGCTTAGCGACAGGAGTCATGAACACTGAAGCTTTCTTT
. TRBJ2-5 . TRBV12-3/TRBV12-4 CASSFGRGDQETQYF TGTGCCAGCAGTTTTGGCAGGGGGGACCAAGAGACCCAGTACTTC
. TRBJ2-7 . TRBV19 CASSMKVASSYEQYF TGTGCCAGTAGTATGAAGGTTGCGAGCTCCTACGAGCAGTACTTC
. TRBJ2-5 few TRBV9 CASSPSGTEETQYF TGTGCCAGCAGCCCGTCGGGGACGGAAGAGACCCAGTACTTC
TRBD1 TRBJ2-7 few TRBV6-5 CATGGTGTYEQYF TGTGCCACCGGAGGGACAGGGACCTACGAGCAGTACTTC
. TRBJ2-2 . TRBV3-1 CASSFRVSTGELFF TGTGCCAGCAGCTTCAGGGTTTCGACCGGGGAGCTGTTTTTT
TRBD1 TRBJ1-2 few TRBV7-2 CASSDRGNRVNYGYTF TGTGCCAGCAGCGACAGGGGTAATAGGGTTAACTATGGCTACACCTTC
TRBD1 TRBJ2-5 few TRBV7-9 CASSPHRGFIETQYF TGTGCCAGCAGCCCCCACAGGGGGTTCATAGAGACCCAGTACTTC
. TRBJ2-1 few TRBV12-3/TRBV12-4 CASSLRENEQFF TGTGCCAGCAGTCTCAGGGAGAATGAGCAGTTCTTC
TRBD1 TRBJ1-2 . TRBV7-8 CASSLVTGTGDGYTF TGTGCCAGCAGCTTAGTTACCGGGACAGGGGATGGCTACACCTTC
. TRBJ2-2 . TRBV2 CASSVPSPGRRTGELFF TGTGCCAGCAGTGTCCCTTCCCCCGGCAGGCGCACCGGGGAGCTGTTTTTT
TRBD1 TRBJ2-2 few TRBV6-5 CASSLSQGAYTGELFF TGTGCCAGCAGTTTATCGCAGGGGGCCTACACCGGGGAGCTGTTTTTT
. TRBJ2-7 . TRBV12-3/TRBV12-4 CASSSSGSREQYF TGTGCCAGCAGTTCATCGGGTTCGCGGGAGCAGTACTTC
. TRBJ2-1 . TRBV12-3/TRBV12-4 CASSTGQTHNEQFF TGTGCCAGCAGTACTGGACAGACCCACAATGAGCAGTTCTTC
TRBD1 TRBJ2-1 . TRBV7-9 CASSTPLDRGGNEQFF TGTGCCAGCAGCACTCCCCTCGACAGGGGTGGAAATGAGCAGTTCTTC
TRBD1 TRBJ1-2 . TRBV7-3 CASSSTGAGYGYTF TGTGCCAGCAGCTCGACAGGGGCGGGCTATGGCTACACCTTC
. TRBJ1-2 few TRBV5-1 CASSLSRGGSDYGYTF TGCGCCAGCAGCTTGTCCCGGGGTGGCTCTGACTATGGCTACACCTTC
TRBD2 TRBJ2-3 few TRBV15 CATLPGGRSTDTQYF TGTGCCACCCTGCCGGGGGGAAGAAGCACAGATACGCAGTATTTT